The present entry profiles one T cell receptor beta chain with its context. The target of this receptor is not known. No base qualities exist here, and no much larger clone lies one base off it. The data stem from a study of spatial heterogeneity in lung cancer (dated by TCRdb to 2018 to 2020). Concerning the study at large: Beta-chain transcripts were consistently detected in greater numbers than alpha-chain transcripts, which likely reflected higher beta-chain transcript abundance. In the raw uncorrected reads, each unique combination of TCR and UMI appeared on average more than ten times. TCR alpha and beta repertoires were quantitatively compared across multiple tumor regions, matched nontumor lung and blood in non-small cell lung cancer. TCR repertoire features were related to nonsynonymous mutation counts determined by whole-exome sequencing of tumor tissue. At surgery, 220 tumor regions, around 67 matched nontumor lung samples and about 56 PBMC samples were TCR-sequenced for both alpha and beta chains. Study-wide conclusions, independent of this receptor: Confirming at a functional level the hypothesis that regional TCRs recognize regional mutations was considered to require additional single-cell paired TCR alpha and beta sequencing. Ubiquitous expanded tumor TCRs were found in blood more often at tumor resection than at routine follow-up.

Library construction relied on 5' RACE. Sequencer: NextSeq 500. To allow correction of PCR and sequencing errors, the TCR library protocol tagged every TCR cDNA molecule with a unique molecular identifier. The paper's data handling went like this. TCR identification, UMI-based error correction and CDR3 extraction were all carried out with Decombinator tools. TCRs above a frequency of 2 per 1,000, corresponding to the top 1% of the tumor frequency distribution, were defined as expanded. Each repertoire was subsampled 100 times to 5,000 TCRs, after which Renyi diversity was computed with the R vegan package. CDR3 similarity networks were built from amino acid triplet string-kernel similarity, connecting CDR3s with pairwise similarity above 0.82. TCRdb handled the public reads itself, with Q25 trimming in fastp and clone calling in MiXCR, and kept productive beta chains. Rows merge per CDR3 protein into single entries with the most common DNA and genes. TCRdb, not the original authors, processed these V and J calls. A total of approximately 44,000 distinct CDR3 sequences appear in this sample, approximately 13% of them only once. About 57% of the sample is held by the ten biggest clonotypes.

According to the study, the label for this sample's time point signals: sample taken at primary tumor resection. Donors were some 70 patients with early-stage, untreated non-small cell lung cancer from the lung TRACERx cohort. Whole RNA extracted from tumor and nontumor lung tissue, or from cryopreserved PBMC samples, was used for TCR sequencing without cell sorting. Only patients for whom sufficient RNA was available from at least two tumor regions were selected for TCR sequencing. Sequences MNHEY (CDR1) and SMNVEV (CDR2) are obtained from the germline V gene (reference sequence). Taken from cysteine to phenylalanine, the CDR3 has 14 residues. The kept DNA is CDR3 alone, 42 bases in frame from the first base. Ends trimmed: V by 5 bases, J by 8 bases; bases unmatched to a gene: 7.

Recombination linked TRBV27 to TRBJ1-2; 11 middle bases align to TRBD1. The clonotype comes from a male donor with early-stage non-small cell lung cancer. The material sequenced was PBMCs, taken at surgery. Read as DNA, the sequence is TGTGCCAGCAGTCCCCGGGACAGGGGGAGCGGCTACACCTTC. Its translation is CASSPRDRGSGYTF.